This T cell receptor beta chain originates from a study of T-cell memory formation after mild COVID-19. Study-wide results and limits: Second-wave clones with a day 37 peak had unconfirmed SARS-CoV-2 specificity. CD4+ contracting clones were mainly CM and EM; CD8+ ones, EMRA. Memory from before infection featured some responding clones, which suggests cross-reactive memory joined.

5'RACE primed from the constant segment yielded TCR alpha and TCR beta cDNA libraries bearing sample barcodes and UMIs. TCRdb fed the 5' RACE reads into MiXCR, producing one record per CDR3 protein. Seen here are roughly 500,000 distinct CDR3 sequences, roughly 22% observed once, and the top ten hold about an eighth. The CDR3 sequence is 14 residues long. The germline V gene encodes CDR1 SEHNR and CDR2 FQNEAQ (reference sequence). V was trimmed by 7 bases and J by 0 bases, leaving 13 bases between them. Remarks on this clonotype: Its antigen is still unknown.

The sample consisted of PBMCs or a T cell subset sorted from them (not recorded which). The source is an adult woman who had mild COVID-19 (a few samples of this study predate the infection). Cell type and time point are not known. The chain employs TRBV7-9 and TRBJ2-7; tentative D call: TRBD1 (5 bases). CDR3 DNA: TGTGCCAGCACCTGGCAGGGTTACTCCTACGAGCAGTACTTC. Translated: CASTWQGYSYEQYF. The entire variable domain, with the rest obtained from reference TRBV7-9 and TRBJ2-7, is as follows: DTGVSQNPRHKITKRGQNVTFRCDPISEHNRLYWYRQTLGQGPEFLTYFQNEAQLEKSRLLSDRFSAERPKGSFSTLEIQRTEQGDSAMYLCASTWQGYSYEQYFGPGTRLTVT.